These T cell receptor beta chains were read from a single sample in a study of blood T cell repertoires in COVID-19. The method was immunoSEQ multiplex PCR; TCRdb's version includes in-frame clones alone and lacks a portion of them. This sample has over 200,000 clones, with about 85% found just once. Sequenced input: peripheral blood. The receptors were sampled from a man aged 60-69 years who had recovered from COVID-19. Each CDR3 is given with its conserved first and last residue. D genes are given only for firm matches. Clone size is not always given. Where it is, it says once, few, many or a class for expanded clones.

NA	TRBV7-9	NA	TRBJ1-2	CASSLGDSFYGYTF	TGTGCCAGCAGCTTAGGGGACTCTTTCTATGGCTACACCTTC
TRBD2	TRBV3-1/TRBV3-2	NA	TRBJ2-7	CASSPRIERGGYEQYF	TGTGCCAGCAGCCCACGTATCGAGCGGGGGGGCTACGAGCAGTACTTC
TRBD1	TRBV7-2	NA	TRBJ1-5	CASSWTGGDQPQHF	TGTGCCAGCAGCTGGACAGGGGGCGATCAGCCCCAGCATTTT
TRBD1	TRBV5-1	NA	TRBJ2-7	CASSHRTGSHEQYF	TGCGCCAGCAGCCACCGGACAGGGTCCCACGAGCAGTACTTC
NA	TRBV19	NA	TRBJ2-7	CASSMSRADEQYF	TGTGCCAGTAGTATGTCCAGGGCTGACGAGCAGTACTTC
NA	TRBV6-2/TRBV6-3	NA	TRBJ2-5	CASSSHIKQETQYF	TGTGCCAGCAGTTCCCACATCAAACAAGAGACCCAGTACTTC
NA	TRBV6-5	NA	TRBJ1-1	CASSYRGMATEAFF	TGTGCCAGCAGTTACCGGGGAATGGCCACTGAAGCTTTCTTT
NA	TRBV7-8	NA	TRBJ2-5	CASSRGRTQETQYF	TGTGCCAGCAGCCGGGGGCGAACTCAAGAGACCCAGTACTTC
NA	TRBV27	NA	TRBJ2-1	CASSSGVTNPGEQFF	TGTGCCAGCAGTTCCGGAGTAACCAATCCTGGGGAGCAGTTCTTC
TRBD1	TRBV29-1	NA	TRBJ1-5	CSVGTGTGPQHF	TGCAGCGTTGGGACAGGTACTGGGCCCCAGCATTTT
NA	TRBV14	NA	TRBJ2-5	CASSPLPGLQETQYF	TGTGCCAGCAGCCCCCTTCCCGGTCTTCAAGAGACCCAGTACTTC
NA	TRBV3-1/TRBV3-2	NA	TRBJ1-2	CASSQESGGTNYGYTF	TGTGCCAGCAGCCAGGAGAGCGGGGGCACTAACTATGGCTACACCTTC
NA	TRBV7-6	NA	TRBJ1-1	CASSLGVRDPNVFF	TGTGCCAGCAGCTTAGGAGTTAGAGATCCCAACGTTTTCTTT
TRBD1	TRBV9	NA	TRBJ2-7	CASSEEGGPYEQYF	TGTGCCAGCAGTGAAGAAGGGGGCCCCTACGAGCAGTACTTC
NA	TRBV6-6	NA	TRBJ1-3	CASSTGGPGSGNTIYF	TGTGCCAGCAGCACCGGAGGGCCAGGCTCTGGAAACACCATATATTTT
TRBD1	TRBV19	NA	TRBJ1-2	CASSIIGGEGYTF	TGTGCCAGTAGTATTATAGGGGGCGAAGGCTACACCTTC
NA	TRBV3-1/TRBV3-2	NA	TRBJ2-1	CASSPARVSYNEQFF	TGTGCCAGCAGCCCCGCGCGGGTCTCCTACAATGAGCAGTTCTTC
NA	TRBV2	NA	TRBJ2-7	CASRPGTSYEQYF	TGTGCCAGCAGACCAGGTACCTCCTACGAGCAGTACTTC
TRBD1	TRBV19	NA	TRBJ2-7	CASSPGAGTGEYEQYF	TGTGCCAGTAGTCCCGGCGCCGGGACAGGGGAATACGAGCAGTACTTC
TRBD2	TRBV4-1	NA	TRBJ2-7	CASSPGASGGAHEQYF	TGCGCCAGCAGTCCCGGGGCTAGCGGGGGGGCTCACGAGCAGTACTTC
TRBD1	TRBV11-2	NA	TRBJ2-5	CASSYNRGGPQYF	TGTGCCAGCAGCTATAACAGGGGTGGGCCCCAGTACTTC
NA	TRBV5-3	NA	TRBJ2-7	CARSPAERYF	TGTGCCAGAAGCCCTGCGGAGAGGTACTTC
NA	TRBV30	NA	TRBJ2-5	CAWSGLRQETQYF	TGTGCCTGGAGTGGGCTTCGCCAAGAGACCCAGTACTTC
TRBD1	TRBV16	NA	TRBJ1-2	CASSPRTGGDGYTF	TGTGCCAGCAGCCCTCGGACAGGGGGAGATGGCTACACCTTC
NA	TRBV7-2	NA	TRBJ2-1	CASSTRSLGGNEQFF	TGTGCCAGCAGCACCCGATCCCTCGGGGGAAATGAGCAGTTCTTC
NA	TRBV28	NA	TRBJ1-4	CAIGFATNEKLFF	TGTGCCATCGGGTTCGCAACTAATGAAAAACTGTTTTTT
TRBD1	TRBV28	NA	TRBJ1-5	CASSDGQGEGNQPQHF	TGTGCCAGCAGTGACGGACAGGGAGAGGGCAATCAGCCCCAGCATTTT
TRBD1	TRBV19	NA	TRBJ2-2	CASSGQGVNTGELFF	TGTGCCAGTAGTGGTCAGGGGGTGAACACCGGGGAGCTGTTTTTT
NA	TRBV19	NA	TRBJ1-5	CASSTPNFQPQHF	TGTGCCAGTAGTACCCCGAACTTTCAGCCCCAGCATTTT
NA	TRBV6-4	NA	TRBJ2-7	CASSVEGNSYEQYF	TGTGCCAGCAGTGTTGAGGGAAACTCCTACGAGCAGTACTTC
TRBD1	TRBV6-5	NA	TRBJ2-7	CASGTGTGGPEQYF	TGTGCCAGCGGAACCGGGACAGGGGGCCCCGAGCAGTACTTC
NA	TRBV4-1	NA	TRBJ1-2	CASSQKPGHPPDYGYTF	TGCGCCAGCAGCCAAAAGCCGGGACACCCACCGGACTATGGCTACACCTTC
NA	TRBV5-1	NA	TRBJ2-1	CASSLVQGNEQFF	TGCGCCAGCAGCTTGGTACAGGGCAATGAGCAGTTCTTC
NA	TRBV6-2/TRBV6-3	NA	TRBJ1-5	CASSFFTGNQPQHF	TGTGCCAGCAGTTTTTTTACGGGAAATCAGCCCCAGCATTTT
TRBD1	TRBV9	NA	TRBJ1-4	CASGQGATNEKLFF	TGTGCCAGTGGACAGGGCGCAACTAATGAAAAACTGTTTTTT
NA	TRBV7-3	NA	TRBJ2-3	CASSYQRTTDQLF	TGTGCCAGCAGCTACCAGCGGACTACCGATCAGTTGTTT
NA	TRBV6-4	NA	TRBJ1-2	CASSEAGAGYGYTF	TGTGCCAGCAGTGAGGCAGGGGCTGGCTATGGCTACACCTTC
TRBD2	TRBV4-2	NA	TRBJ2-5	CASSQVGSGGHRETQYF	TGTGCCAGCAGCCAAGTTGGTAGCGGGGGCCACCGGGAGACCCAGTACTTC
NA	TRBV25-1	NA	TRBJ1-1	CASNKGGKGRNTEAFF	TGTGCCAGCAACAAAGGAGGAAAGGGTAGGAACACTGAAGCTTTCTTT
NA	TRBV12-3/TRBV12-4	NA	TRBJ1-1	CASSSQGTEAFF	TGTGCCAGCAGCTCTCAGGGCACTGAAGCTTTCTTT
NA	TRBV12-5	NA	TRBJ1-1	CASGFSTGNEAFF	TGTGCTAGTGGTTTTAGCACCGGTAATGAAGCTTTCTTT
NA	TRBV13	NA	TRBJ2-2	CASSSGGAGELFF	TGTGCCAGCAGCTCCGGTGGAGCCGGGGAGCTGTTTTTT
TRBD1	TRBV6-6	NA	TRBJ2-3	CASSPRQGMRSTDTQYF	TGTGCCAGCAGTCCCCGACAGGGGATGAGGAGTACAGATACGCAGTATTTT
TRBD1	TRBV27	NA	TRBJ1-6	CASSLRIRDRVNSPLHF	TGTGCCAGCAGTCTAAGGATTAGGGACAGAGTTAATTCACCCCTCCACTTT
NA	TRBV19	NA	TRBJ1-2	CASSIVPGQSGYTF	TGTGCCAGTAGTATAGTGCCGGGTCAGAGTGGCTACACCTTC
NA	TRBV19	few	TRBJ1-5	CASSRMEGNQPQHF	TGTGCCAGTTCACGGATGGAGGGCAATCAGCCCCAGCATTTT
TRBD2	TRBV19	NA	TRBJ2-3	CASSILAGPSDTQYF	TGTGCCAGTAGTATATTAGCGGGGCCCTCCGATACGCAGTATTTT
NA	TRBV5-6	NA	TRBJ2-7	CASSLKTGISYEQYF	TGTGCCAGCAGTTTGAAAACAGGGATCTCCTACGAGCAGTACTTC
TRBD1	TRBV3-1/TRBV3-2	NA	TRBJ2-4	CASSQDLQGSLILVKNIQYF	TGTGCCAGCAGCCAAGACCTACAGGGGTCTCTTATTTTAGTCAAAAACATTCAGTACTTC
TRBD2	TRBV2	NA	TRBJ2-5	CASSTGTSGGETQYF	TGTGCCAGCAGTACTGGGACTAGCGGGGGAGAGACCCAGTACTTC
NA	TRBV27	few	TRBJ1-6	CASSLLDGRLSPLHF	TGTGCCAGCAGTTTACTGGACGGGAGACTCTCACCCCTCCACTTT
TRBD1	TRBV7-9	few	TRBJ2-1	CASSLKGALDNEQFF	TGTGCCAGCAGCCTGAAGGGGGCTCTAGACAATGAGCAGTTCTTC
NA	TRBV7-2	NA	TRBJ1-5	CASSKEGSPRPQHF	TGTGCCAGCAGCAAGGAGGGCAGTCCAAGGCCCCAGCATTTT
NA	TRBV6-2/TRBV6-3	NA	TRBJ1-2	CASSYRPGPSNYGYTF	TGTGCCAGCAGTTATCGCCCAGGGCCTTCTAACTATGGCTACACCTTC
NA	TRBV10-1	NA	TRBJ2-5	CASRSGDETQYF	TGCGCCAGCAGGTCAGGGGATGAGACCCAGTACTTC
NA	TRBV5-4	NA	TRBJ2-4	CASSLFEGSKNIQYF	TGTGCCAGCAGCTTGTTCGAGGGAAGCAAAAACATTCAGTACTTC
TRBD1	TRBV27	NA	TRBJ1-5	CASRVNRDSYNQPQHF	TGTGCCAGCAGAGTTAACCGGGACAGCTACAATCAGCCCCAGCATTTT
NA	TRBV2	NA	TRBJ2-2	CASMLNGNTGELFF	TGTGCCAGCATGCTAAACGGGAACACCGGGGAGCTGTTTTTT
TRBD1	TRBV6-6	NA	TRBJ1-2	CASSSVTGERYGYTF	TGTGCCAGCAGTTCCGTGACAGGGGAAAGATATGGCTACACCTTC
NA	TRBV20-1	NA	TRBJ2-3	CSASQGPTDTQYF	TGCAGTGCCAGTCAGGGGCCCACAGATACGCAGTATTTT